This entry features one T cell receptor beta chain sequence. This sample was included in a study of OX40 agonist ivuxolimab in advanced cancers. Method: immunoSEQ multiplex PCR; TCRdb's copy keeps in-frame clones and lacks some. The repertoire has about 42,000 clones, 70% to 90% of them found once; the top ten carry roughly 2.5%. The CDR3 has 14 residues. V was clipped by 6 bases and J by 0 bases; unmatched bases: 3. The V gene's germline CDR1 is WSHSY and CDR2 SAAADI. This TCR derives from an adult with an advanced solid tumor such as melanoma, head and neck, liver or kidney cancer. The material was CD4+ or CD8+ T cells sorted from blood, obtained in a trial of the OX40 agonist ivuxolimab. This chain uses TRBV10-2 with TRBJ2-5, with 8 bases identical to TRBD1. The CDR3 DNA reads TGCGCCAGCAGGGGGGACAGGTACCAAGAGACCCAGTACTTC. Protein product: CASRGDRYQETQYF.